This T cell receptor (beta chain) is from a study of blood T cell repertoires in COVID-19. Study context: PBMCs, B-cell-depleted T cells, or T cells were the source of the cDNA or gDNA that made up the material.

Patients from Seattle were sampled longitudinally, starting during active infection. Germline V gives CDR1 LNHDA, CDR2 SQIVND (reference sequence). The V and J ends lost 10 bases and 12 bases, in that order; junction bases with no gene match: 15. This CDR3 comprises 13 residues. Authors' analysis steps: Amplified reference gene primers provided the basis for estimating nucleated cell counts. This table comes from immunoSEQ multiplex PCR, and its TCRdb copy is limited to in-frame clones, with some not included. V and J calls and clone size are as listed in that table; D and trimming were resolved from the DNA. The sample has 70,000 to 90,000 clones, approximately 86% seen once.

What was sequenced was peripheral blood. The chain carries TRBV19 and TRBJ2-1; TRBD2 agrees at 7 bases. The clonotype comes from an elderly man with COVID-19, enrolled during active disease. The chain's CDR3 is CATGGGNGRRQFF. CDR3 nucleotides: TGTGCCACTGGGGGGGGGAACGGTAGAAGGCAGTTCTTC.